The present T cell receptor beta chain was sequenced within a study of lymphopenia after photon versus proton radiotherapy. General study points: Under photons, naive T cells and diversity fell while effector/memory populations rose. Only patients who died were analyzed for survival; proton advantage is unproven. Oligoclonal CD8+ Temra expansion after nadir drove photon patients' diversity drop. Post-nadir TCR diversity decline inversely tracked overall survival among those who died.

The table came from immunoSEQ multiplex PCR; TCRdb's copy has only in-frame clones and leaves some out. The table records 20,000 to 25,000 clones, approximately 90% of them present only once. J lost 1 base, V lost 8 bases, and 2 bases had no gene match. The length of the CDR3 is 13 residues. Germline V gene data show CDR1 as KGHSH and CDR2 as LQKENI. A word on this clone: Its specificity is not known.

The chain uses TRBV18 and TRBJ2-7; 10 bases fit TRBD1. The TCR comes from an elderly man with esophageal cancer. This sample comprised peripheral blood, obtained from a patient treated with proton-based radiotherapy. CDR3 bases: TGTGCCAGCGAGGGACAGGGGTCCTACGAGCAGTACTTC. It translates to CASEGQGSYEQYF.